This TCR beta chain was recovered during a study of CD4 T cells in relation to SARS-CoV-2 and coronaviruses. Study in general: PBMCs were cultured with antigen for roughly 11 days before TCR beta sequencing. Convalescent patients were fewer than ten males and a few females; two were Hispanic. Study outcomes and limitations: Each donor contributed either pre-pandemic or post-infection samples, not both.

Generated by immunoSEQ multiplex PCR, the TCRdb table keeps only in-frame clones and is missing some. The table lists around 31,000 clones, around three quarters of them singletons, with around 3% in the top ten. In regard to this clone: Antigen specificity is unknown.

Trimming stripped 5 bases from V and 4 bases from J, with 21 bases between. Germline V gene lookup returns CDR1 GTSNPN and CDR2 SVGIG (reference sequence). The CDR3 sequence is 15 residues long. Cryopreserved PBMCs were CD4-enriched, then split into naive and memory cells. This sequence originates from an adult with COVID-19. The sequenced sample was memory CD4+ T cells from PBMCs, cultured in vitro. The gene calls are TRBV30 and TRBJ2-7; TRBD1 might be the D (6 bases). In DNA form, the CDR3 reads TGTGCCTGGTCACTCAAGGGGGTTCTTGGGTACGAGCAGTACTTC. Translated: CAWSLKGVLGYEQYF.